The entry below describes one T cell receptor beta chain. Its antigen is unknown. This specimen belongs to a study of cytomegalovirus exposure and HLA in healthy donors. Study-wide results and caveats: Most TCR sequences proved rare, with some public TCRs found in many donors.

PCR involved 60 Vbeta and 13 Jbeta primers. Produced via immunoSEQ multiplex PCR; TCRdb's table is partial and in-frame only. The sample comprises about 130,000 clones, about 74% of which are singletons, and roughly 4.5% rests with the top ten. Sequenced: PBMCs. The clonotype comes from a man aged 18 to 35 in good health and CMV-seropositive.

CDR3 coding DNA: TGTGCCAGCAGCACCCAAACAGGGGGTACTGAAGCTTTCTTT. Residues: CASSTQTGGTEAFF. V is TRBV7-2 and J is TRBJ1-1; 8 nucleotides match TRBD1. CDR1 and CDR2 from the germline V gene are SGHTA and FQGNSA. The V gene end was trimmed by 5 bases and the J gene end by 5 bases; junction bases not matched to a gene: 7. The CDR3 totals 14 residues.